Sequencing of this T cell receptor beta chain was carried out in a study of cytomegalovirus exposure and HLA in healthy donors. Study at large: Among about 190 million T cells, an earlier analysis found around 100 million unique TCR beta sequences. HLA-typed donors were the source of about 85 million unique TCRs held in an early data release.

PCR involved 60 Vbeta and 13 Jbeta primers. Repertoires were generated with immunoSEQ multiplex PCR, while TCRdb's copy carries only in-frame clones and drops some. In the table there are 90,000 to 120,000 clones, 77% of which are singletons. The germline V and J ends were trimmed by 0 bases and 5 bases, with 10 bases remaining between them. Germline-derived CDR1 and CDR2 are MGHRA and YSYEKL. This CDR3 contains 14 residues. General study findings and limits: Sequencing had likely introduced a cluster of highly shared sequence variants as an artifact. In an earlier analysis, most TCR beta V segments were productive about 87% or about 30% of the time.

On this clone itself: Its antigen is still unknown.

This TCR derives from a male donor in good health and CMV-seronegative. The material sequenced was PBMCs. The chain links TRBV4-1 to TRBJ1-1; D is uncertain. CDR3 sequence: CASSQDNSGTEAFF. The CDR3 DNA follows: TGCGCCAGCAGCCAAGATAATAGCGGGACTGAAGCTTTCTTT.